Presented here are 22 T cell receptor beta chains from one specimen sequenced in a study of shared clonotypes between healthy human individuals (dated by TCRdb to 2020 to 2021). Receptor amplification or capture employed the immunoSEQ multiplex PCR assay. TCRdb took over this immuneACCESS table, retaining in-frame rearrangements with V and J assigned. Such tables are incomplete; in checked studies, under half of the missing clones stem from an unresolved V gene, and the remainder is unexplained. This sample holds roughly 2.1 million clones; roughly 91% were observed only once. The ten biggest clones cover about 1.8% of the sample. For the CD8 naive samples, CD45RO-negative cells were positively selected for CCR7, yielding a CD45RA+CCR7+ population from which TemRA cells were excluded. The sample consisted of naive CD8+ T cells from PBMCs. The label giving this sample's cell subset or site can be read as: CD45RA+CCR7+. These receptors all come from a man between 18 and 29 years old in good health. Some clones in this sample may be carry-over from other donors' samples.

This chain connects TRBV6-5 to TRBJ2-5, with D hard to call. The CDR3 loop spans 14 amino acids. The V gene's germline CDR1 is MNHEY and CDR2 SVGAGI. Trimming stripped 7 bases from V and 4 bases from J, with 16 bases between. DNA of the CDR3: TGTGCCAGCAAACCCTACGGATACCGAGAGACCCAGTACTTC. Translating gives CASKPYGYRETQYF.

This chain's CDR3 is CASQIVAGSGNTIYF. The CDR3 region has the DNA TGTGCCAGTCAAATAGTGGCGGGGTCTGGAAACACCATATATTTT. The chain is built from TRBV28 and TRBJ1-3; D gene unclear. This CDR3 contains 15 residues. The V end was cut by 9 bases, the J end by 1 base, with 16 bases between. Germline CDR1 and CDR2: MDHEN and SYDVKM.

V is TRBV4-1 and J is TRBJ2-7; no clear D. Per the germline V gene, CDR1 is MGHRA and CDR2 is YSYEKL. CDR3 length equals 14 residues. V lost 5 bases and J 1 base, leaving 12 bases between the germline ends. CDR3: CASSAEVGSYEQYF. The CDR3 nucleotides are TGCGCCAGCAGCGCCGAAGTGGGTTCCTACGAGCAGTACTTC.

The chain recombines TRBV7-9 with TRBJ2-7; 7 nucleotides line up with TRBD1. Losses at the gene ends were 6 bases for V and 1 base for J; bases not matched to a gene: 6. The CDR3 is made up of 14 amino acids. CDR1 is SEHNR and CDR2 is FQNEAQ in the germline V gene (reference sequence). CDR3 loop: CASRQTGVSYEQYF. CDR3 nucleotide sequence: TGTGCCAGCAGACAAACAGGGGTTTCCTACGAGCAGTACTTC.

The chain couples TRBV7-3 to TRBJ1-5; D not resolved. The CDR3 covers 12 residues. Trimming stripped 4 bases from V and 15 bases from J, with 16 bases between. Germline-derived CDR1 and CDR2 are SGHTA and FQGTGA. CDR3 loop: CASSSPSLLAHF. The CDR3 region has the DNA TGTGCCAGCAGCTCGCCATCTTTATTGGCGCATTTT.

This clone was seen more than once but under ten times. The V gene is TRBV9, the J gene TRBJ1-1; no clear D gene. Trimming pared 0 bases from V and 0 bases from J, leaving 18 bases between. From germline, CDR1 is SGDLS and CDR2 YYNGEE. The CDR3 contains 18 residues. CDR3 DNA: TGTGCCAGCAGCGTAGGTTCGTTCCTCTCCGCCATGAACACTGAAGCTTTCTTT. Amino acid sequence: CASSVGSFLSAMNTEAFF.

The chain joins TRBV15 to TRBJ2-2, with D possibly matching TRBD2 (5 bases). The CDR3 extends over 14 amino acids. The germline V and J ends were trimmed by 3 bases and 3 bases, with 8 bases remaining between them. Germline V lookup: CDR1 LNHNV, CDR2 YYDKDF (reference sequence). CDR3 region: CATSSDGDTGELFF. CDR3 sequence (DNA): TGTGCCACCAGCAGTGACGGGGACACCGGGGAGCTGTTTTTT.

The J gene is TRBJ2-1, the V gene TRBV29-1; tentative D call: TRBD1 (6 bases). The ends were cut back, 6 bases at V and 0 bases at J, with 15 bases in the middle. CDR3 length equals 15 residues. CDR1 is SQVTM, CDR2 ANQGSEA, per germline. The CDR3 bases are TGCAGCGTGTGGGGACACCTGAGCTCCTACAATGAGCAGTTCTTC. Translated: CSVWGHLSSYNEQFF.

V is TRBV13 and J is TRBJ2-1, with a tentative D call TRBD2 (5 bases). The CDR3 spans 16 residues. Trimming shortened V by 2 bases and J by 7 bases, and 18 bases separated the two germline ends. CDR1 PRHDT and CDR2 FYEKMQ come from the germline V gene (reference sequence). CDR3 region: CASSLWSEAPRNEQFF. The CDR3 DNA is TGTGCCAGCAGCTTATGGTCGGAGGCCCCCCGAAATGAGCAGTTCTTC.

This CDR3 reads CASSPPPGVSSTEAFF. DNA for the CDR3: TGTGCCAGCAGCCCTCCCCCCGGAGTCTCGAGCACTGAAGCTTTCTTT. This chain uses TRBV27 with TRBJ1-1; D remains ambiguous. The CDR3 totals 16 residues. Trimming cost V 6 bases and J 4 bases, with 21 bases left between them. CDR1 and CDR2 (germline): MNHEY, SMNVEV (reference sequence).

V usage is TRBV15 and J usage is TRBJ2-1; 7 bases are shared with TRBD2. This CDR3 is built from 16 residues. After removal of 5 bases from V and 7 bases from J, the junction contained 14 bases not matched to a gene. The germline gives CDR1 LNHNV, CDR2 YYDKDF (reference sequence). CDR3 sequence (DNA): TGTGCCACCAGCGAGAGGGCTAGCGGCACGATAAATGAGCAGTTCTTC. It specifies CATSERASGTINEQFF. The whole variable domain, remainder taken from reference TRBV15 and TRBJ2-1, is DAMVIQNPRYQVTQFGKPVTLSCSQTLNHNVMYWYQQKSSQAPKLLFHYYDKDFNNEADTPDNFQSRRPNTSFCFLDIRSPGLGDTAMYLCATSERASGTINEQFFGPGTRLTVL.

This clone was found once. This chain joins TRBV28 and TRBJ2-1; possible D gene TRBD2, 6 bases. Trimming left V 5 bases short and J 8 bases short, with 13 bases between. From germline, CDR1 is MDHEN and CDR2 SYDVKM. The CDR3 contains 13 residues. Here the CDR3 reads CASSLAKTDEQFF. DNA of the CDR3: TGTGCCAGCAGTCTAGCGAAGACCGATGAGCAGTTCTTC.

V is TRBV7-6 and J is TRBJ2-5; D is ambiguous. The CDR3 has 13 amino acids. Germline loops: CDR1 SGHVS, CDR2 FNYEAQ. V lost 0 bases and J 5 bases, leaving 7 bases between the germline ends. This chain's CDR3 is CASSLAMWETQYF. CDR3 DNA: TGTGCCAGCAGCTTAGCTATGTGGGAGACCCAGTACTTC.

This chain links TRBV15 with TRBJ1-2; D is uncertain. The V end was cut by 1 base, the J end by 0 bases, with 6 bases between. The CDR3 loop spans 14 amino acids. Germline V gene sequence: CDR1 LNHNV, CDR2 YYDKDF (reference sequence). The CDR3 spells CATSRVEANYGYTF. As DNA, the CDR3 is TGTGCCACCAGCAGAGTGGAGGCTAACTATGGCTACACCTTC.

This CDR3 is CASSPSLTDTQYF. CDR3 coding DNA: TGTGCCAGCAGCCCAAGCCTCACAGATACGCAGTATTTT. V and J are TRBV7-9 and TRBJ2-3; no definite D call. Germline CDR1 SEHNR, CDR2 FQNEAQ (reference sequence). Deletions cut 5 bases from V and 2 bases from J, with 8 bases between. CDR3 size: 13 residues.

The chain carries TRBV27 and TRBJ2-3; 14 nucleotides agree with TRBD2. V was pared by 5 bases and J by 2 bases, with 6 bases of the junction left unmatched. This CDR3 has 17 amino acids. The germline V gene encodes CDR1 MNHEY and CDR2 SMNVEV (reference sequence). In nucleotides, the CDR3 is TGTGCCAGCAGTCCGGGACTAGCGGGAGAGCACACAGATACGCAGTATTTT. Protein sequence: CASSPGLAGEHTDTQYF.

CDR3 nucleotide sequence: TGTGCCAGCAGTGGGCAGGGGGTTGACTATGGCTACACCTTC. This gives the protein CASSGQGVDYGYTF. The chain couples TRBV7-9 to TRBJ1-2; TRBD1 aligns across 7 bases. The CDR3 is 14 residues long. The germline gives CDR1 SEHNR, CDR2 FQNEAQ (reference sequence). The J segment lost 3 bases and the V segment lost 6 bases, leaving 7 bases of the junction unmatched.

The chain uses TRBV20-1 and TRBJ2-7; unclear D gene. Germline V lookup: CDR1 DFQATT, CDR2 SNEGSKA (reference sequence). The CDR3 consists of 10 residues. The V and J ends lost 7 bases and 4 bases respectively, with 8 bases between them. CDR3 sequence (DNA): TGCAGTGTCCCCGTTTACGAGCAGTACTTC. Translated: CSVPVYEQYF.

The chain carries TRBV6-5 and TRBJ2-2, with 10 nucleotides matching TRBD1. J lost 5 bases, V lost 4 bases, and 7 bases had no gene match. Germline CDR1 and CDR2: MNHEY and SVGAGI. The CDR3 runs 16 residues. This CDR3 is CASSLGGQGSTGELFF. In nucleotides, the CDR3 is TGTGCCAGCAGTTTGGGGGGACAGGGGTCGACCGGGGAGCTGTTTTTT.

This sequence joins TRBV11-2 and TRBJ1-1, with D uncertain. Trimming shortened V by 4 bases and J by 3 bases, and 9 bases separated the two germline ends. The CDR3 runs 13 residues. Germline CDR1 reads SGHAT; CDR2 reads FQNNGV. CDR3 region: CASSSRSDTEAFF. The CDR3 region has the DNA TGTGCCAGCAGCTCCCGTTCGGACACTGAAGCTTTCTTT.

This chain uses TRBV4-3 with TRBJ2-7, with a weak D call TRBD1 (5 bases). Germline-derived CDR1 and CDR2 are LGHNA and YSLEER. The V gene lost 0 bases and the J gene lost 7 bases, with 19 bases spanning the gap. CDR3 length equals 16 residues. The CDR3 sequence: CASSQEAVGLGGEQYF. The CDR3 DNA is TGCGCCAGCAGCCAAGAGGCGGTGGGGCTCGGCGGAGAGCAGTACTTC.

CDR3 nucleotides: TGTGCCAGCAGCTTGGAAAGGACTAGCCCCTACGAGCAGTACTTC. Protein sequence: CASSLERTSPYEQYF. V usage is TRBV5-4 and J usage is TRBJ2-7; 8 bases line up with TRBD2. Germline loops: CDR1 SGHNT, CDR2 YYREEE (reference sequence). The CDR3 covers 15 residues. V shed 0 bases and J 2 bases; nucleotides not matched to a gene: 4.